This TCR beta chain is drawn from a study of OX40 agonist ivuxolimab in advanced cancers. As for the study in general: The patients received ivuxolimab by intravenous route every 2 weeks at 0.01 to 10 mg/kg. Study results and caveats: Expanded clones belonging to CD8+ T cells outnumbered, on average, those of CD4+. The CD4+ and CD8+ T cells in the blood had expanded clonally by week 6 at 0.1 to 3.0 mg/kg.

Sampling of blood occurred at baseline, cycle 4 day 1, and cycle 7 day 1. Generated by immunoSEQ multiplex PCR, the TCRdb table keeps only in-frame clones and is missing some. The sample comprises some 58,000 clones, about 91% of which are singletons, and around 1.8% rests with the top ten. Regarding this clone: The antigen remains unidentified.

The germline CDR1 and CDR2 sequences are SGHDT and YYEEEE. Germline trimming cut 2 bases from V and 2 bases from J; bases unmatched to any gene: 2. This CDR3 has 15 residues. This TCR derives from an adult with an advanced solid tumor such as melanoma, head and neck, liver or kidney cancer. The input for sequencing was CD4+ or CD8+ T cells sorted from blood, taken in a trial of the OX40 agonist ivuxolimab. V gene TRBV5-6 combines with J gene TRBJ2-3, with 10 bases matching TRBD2. In DNA form, the CDR3 reads TGTGCCAGCAGCTTTCTAGCGGGAGTCACAGATACGCAGTATTTT. It yields the protein CASSFLAGVTDTQYF. Based on the CDR3 plus reference TRBV5-6 and TRBJ2-3, the full variable domain is DAGVTQSPTHLIKTRGQQVTLRCSPKSGHDTVSWYQQALGQGPQFIFQYYEEEERQRGNFPDRFSGHQFPNYSSELNVNALLLGDSALYLCASSFLAGVTDTQYFGPGTRLTVL.